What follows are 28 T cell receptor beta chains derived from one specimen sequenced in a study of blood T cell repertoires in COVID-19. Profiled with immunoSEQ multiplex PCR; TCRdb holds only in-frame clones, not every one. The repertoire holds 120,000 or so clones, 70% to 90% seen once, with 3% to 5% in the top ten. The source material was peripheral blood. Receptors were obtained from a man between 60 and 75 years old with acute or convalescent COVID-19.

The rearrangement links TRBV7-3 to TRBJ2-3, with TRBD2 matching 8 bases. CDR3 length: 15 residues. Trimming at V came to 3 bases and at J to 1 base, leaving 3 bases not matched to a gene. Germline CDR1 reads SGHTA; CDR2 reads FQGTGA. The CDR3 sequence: CASSLTSDGTDTQYF. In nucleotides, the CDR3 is TGTGCCAGCAGCTTGACTAGCGACGGCACAGATACGCAGTATTTT.

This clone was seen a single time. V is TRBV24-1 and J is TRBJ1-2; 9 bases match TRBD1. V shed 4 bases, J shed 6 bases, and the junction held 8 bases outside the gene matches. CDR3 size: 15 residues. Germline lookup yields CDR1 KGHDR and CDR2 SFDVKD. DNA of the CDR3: TGTGCCACCAGTGAGCCCGGGACAGGGAAGGATGGCTACACCTTC. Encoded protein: CATSEPGTGKDGYTF.

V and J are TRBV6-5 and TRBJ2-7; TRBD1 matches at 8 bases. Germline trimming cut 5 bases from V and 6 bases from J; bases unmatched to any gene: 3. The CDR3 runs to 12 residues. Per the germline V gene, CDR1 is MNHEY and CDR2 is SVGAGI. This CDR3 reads CASSTQGGEQYF. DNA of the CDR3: TGTGCCAGCAGTACACAGGGGGGCGAGCAGTACTTC.

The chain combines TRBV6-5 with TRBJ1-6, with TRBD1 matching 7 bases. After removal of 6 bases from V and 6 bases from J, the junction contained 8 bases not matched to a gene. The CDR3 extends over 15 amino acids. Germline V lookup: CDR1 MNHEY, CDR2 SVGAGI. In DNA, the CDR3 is TGTGCCAGCAGCCGCGAGGGGGCGCGTAATTCACCCCTCCACTTT. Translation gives CASSREGARNSPLHF.

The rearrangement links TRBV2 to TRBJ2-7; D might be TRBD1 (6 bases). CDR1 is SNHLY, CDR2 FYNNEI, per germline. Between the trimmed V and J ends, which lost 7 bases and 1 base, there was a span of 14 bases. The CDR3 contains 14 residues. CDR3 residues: CASILTGSSYEQYF. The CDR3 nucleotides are TGTGCCAGCATCTTGACAGGTTCATCCTACGAGCAGTACTTC.

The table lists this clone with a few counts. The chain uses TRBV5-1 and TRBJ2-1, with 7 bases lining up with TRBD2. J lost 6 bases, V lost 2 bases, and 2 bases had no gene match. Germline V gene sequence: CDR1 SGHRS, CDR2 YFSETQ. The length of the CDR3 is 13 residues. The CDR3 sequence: CASSLSGGNEQFF. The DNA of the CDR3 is TGCGCCAGCAGCTTATCGGGGGGCAATGAGCAGTTCTTC.

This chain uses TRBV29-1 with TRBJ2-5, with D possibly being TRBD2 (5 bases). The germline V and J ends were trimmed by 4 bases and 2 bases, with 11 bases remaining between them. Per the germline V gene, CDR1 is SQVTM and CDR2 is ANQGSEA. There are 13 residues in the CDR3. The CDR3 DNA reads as TGCAGCGTTGGGGGTTCGGGGCAAGAGACCCAGTACTTC. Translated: CSVGGSGQETQYF.

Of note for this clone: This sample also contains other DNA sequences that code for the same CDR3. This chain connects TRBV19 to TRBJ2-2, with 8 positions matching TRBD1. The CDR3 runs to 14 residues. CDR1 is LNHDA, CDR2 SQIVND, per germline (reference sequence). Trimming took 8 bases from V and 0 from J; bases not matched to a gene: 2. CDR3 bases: TGTGCCAGTCGACAGGGGTCGAACACCGGGGAGCTGTTTTTT. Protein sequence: CASRQGSNTGELFF. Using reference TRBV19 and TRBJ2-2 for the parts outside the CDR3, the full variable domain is DGGITQSPKYLFRKEGQNVTLSCEQNLNHDAMYWYRQDPGQGLRLIYYSQIVNDFQKGDIAEGYSVSREKKESFPLTVTSAQKNPTAFYLCASRQGSNTGELFFGEGSRLTVL.

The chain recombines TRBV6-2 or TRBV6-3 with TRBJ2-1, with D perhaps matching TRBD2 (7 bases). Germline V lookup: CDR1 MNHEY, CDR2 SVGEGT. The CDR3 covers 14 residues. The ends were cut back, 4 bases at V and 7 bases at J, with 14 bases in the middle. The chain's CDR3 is CASSWGGGGNEQFF. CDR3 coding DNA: TGTGCCAGCAGTTGGGGGGGAGGGGGGAATGAGCAGTTCTTC.

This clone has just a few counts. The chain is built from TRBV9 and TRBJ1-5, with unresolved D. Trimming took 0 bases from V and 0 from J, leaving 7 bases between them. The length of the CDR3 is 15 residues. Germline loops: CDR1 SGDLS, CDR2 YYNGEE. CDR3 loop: CASSVAGDSNQPQHF. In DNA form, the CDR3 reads TGTGCCAGCAGCGTAGCAGGCGATAGCAATCAGCCCCAGCATTTT.

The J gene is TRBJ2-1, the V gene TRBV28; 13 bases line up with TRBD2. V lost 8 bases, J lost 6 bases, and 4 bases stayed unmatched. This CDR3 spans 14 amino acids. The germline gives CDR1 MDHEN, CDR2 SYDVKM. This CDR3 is CASWTSGRSNEQFF. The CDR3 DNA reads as TGTGCCAGCTGGACTAGCGGGAGAAGCAATGAGCAGTTCTTC.

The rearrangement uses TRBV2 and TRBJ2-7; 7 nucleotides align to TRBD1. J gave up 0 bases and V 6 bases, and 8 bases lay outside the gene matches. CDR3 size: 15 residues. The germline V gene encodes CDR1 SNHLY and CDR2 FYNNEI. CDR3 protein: CASRFGQANSYEQYF. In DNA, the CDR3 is TGTGCCAGCAGATTTGGACAGGCGAACTCCTACGAGCAGTACTTC. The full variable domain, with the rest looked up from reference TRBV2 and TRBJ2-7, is EPEVTQTPSHQVTQMGQEVILRCVPISNHLYFYWYRQILGQKVEFLVSFYNNEISEKSEIFDDQFSVERPDGSNFTLKIRSTKLEDSAMYFCASRFGQANSYEQYFGPGTRLTVT.

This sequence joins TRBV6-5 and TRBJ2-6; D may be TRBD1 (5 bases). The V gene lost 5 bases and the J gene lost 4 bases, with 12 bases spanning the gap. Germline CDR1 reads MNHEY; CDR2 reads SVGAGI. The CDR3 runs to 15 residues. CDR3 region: CASSQTGGGANVLTF. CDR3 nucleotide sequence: TGTGCCAGCAGTCAAACAGGTGGAGGGGCCAACGTCCTGACTTTC.

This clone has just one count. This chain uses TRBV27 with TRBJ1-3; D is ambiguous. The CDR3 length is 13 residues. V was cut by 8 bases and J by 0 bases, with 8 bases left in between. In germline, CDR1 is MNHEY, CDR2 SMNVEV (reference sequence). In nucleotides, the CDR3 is TGTGCCAGCGGTACTTACTCTGGAAACACCATATATTTT. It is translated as CASGTYSGNTIYF.

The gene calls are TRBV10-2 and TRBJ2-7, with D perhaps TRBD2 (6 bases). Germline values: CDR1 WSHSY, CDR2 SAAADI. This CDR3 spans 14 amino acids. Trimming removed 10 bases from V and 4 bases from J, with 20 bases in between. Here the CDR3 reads CATSRAGKGYEQYF. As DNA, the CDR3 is TGCGCCACTTCTAGAGCGGGTAAGGGGTACGAGCAGTACTTC.

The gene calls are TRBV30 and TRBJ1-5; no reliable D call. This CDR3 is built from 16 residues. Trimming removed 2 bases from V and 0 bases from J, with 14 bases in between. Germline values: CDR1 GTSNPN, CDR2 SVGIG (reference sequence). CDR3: CAWSPPGSVSNQPQHF. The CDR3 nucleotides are TGTGCCTGGAGTCCGCCCGGGTCAGTTAGCAATCAGCCCCAGCATTTT.

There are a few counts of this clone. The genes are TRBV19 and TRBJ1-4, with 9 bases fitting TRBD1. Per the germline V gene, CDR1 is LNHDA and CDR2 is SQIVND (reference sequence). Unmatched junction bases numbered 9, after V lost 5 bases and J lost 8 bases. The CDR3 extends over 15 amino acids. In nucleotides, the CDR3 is TGTGCCAGTAGTCCCCACAGGGGGCGAGGGGAAAAACTGTTTTTT. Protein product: CASSPHRGRGEKLFF.

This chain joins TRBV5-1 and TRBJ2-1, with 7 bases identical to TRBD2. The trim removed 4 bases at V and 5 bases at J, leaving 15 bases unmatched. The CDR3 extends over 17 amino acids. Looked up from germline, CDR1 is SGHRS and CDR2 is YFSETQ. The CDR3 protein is CASSQTDPGLQNNEQFF. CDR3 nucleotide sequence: TGCGCCAGCAGCCAGACCGACCCGGGACTACAAAACAATGAGCAGTTCTTC.

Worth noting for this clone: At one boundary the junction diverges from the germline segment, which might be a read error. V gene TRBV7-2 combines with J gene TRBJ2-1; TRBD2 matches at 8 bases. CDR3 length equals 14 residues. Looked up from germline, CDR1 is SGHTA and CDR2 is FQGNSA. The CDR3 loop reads CASSVAGWGDEQFF. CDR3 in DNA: TGTGCCAGCAGCGTAGCGGGGTGGGGCGATGAGCAGTTCTTC.

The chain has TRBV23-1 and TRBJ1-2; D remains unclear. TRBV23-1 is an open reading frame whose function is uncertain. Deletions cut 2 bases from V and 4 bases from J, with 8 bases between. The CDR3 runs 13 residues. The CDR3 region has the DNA TGCGCCAGCAGTCAAGTACATTCCTATGGCTACACCTTC. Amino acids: CASSQVHSYGYTF.

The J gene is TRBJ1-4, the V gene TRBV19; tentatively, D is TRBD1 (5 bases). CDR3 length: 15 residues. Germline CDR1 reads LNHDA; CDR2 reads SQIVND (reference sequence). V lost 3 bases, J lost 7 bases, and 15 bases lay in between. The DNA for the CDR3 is TGTGCCAGTAGTATGGGCGACGTAGGGGCTGAAAAACTGTTTTTT. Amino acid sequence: CASSMGDVGAEKLFF.

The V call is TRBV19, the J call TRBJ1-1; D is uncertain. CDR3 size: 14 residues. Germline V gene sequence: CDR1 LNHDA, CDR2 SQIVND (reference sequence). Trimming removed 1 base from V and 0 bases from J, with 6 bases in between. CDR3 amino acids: CASSIVIMNTEAFF. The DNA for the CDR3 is TGTGCCAGTAGTATAGTCATCATGAACACTGAAGCTTTCTTT.

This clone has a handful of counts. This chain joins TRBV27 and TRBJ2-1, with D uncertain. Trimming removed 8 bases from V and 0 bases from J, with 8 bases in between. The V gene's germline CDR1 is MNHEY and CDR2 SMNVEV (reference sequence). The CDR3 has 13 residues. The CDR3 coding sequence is TGTGCCAGCGGCCGGAGCTCCTACAATGAGCAGTTCTTC. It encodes CASGRSSYNEQFF.

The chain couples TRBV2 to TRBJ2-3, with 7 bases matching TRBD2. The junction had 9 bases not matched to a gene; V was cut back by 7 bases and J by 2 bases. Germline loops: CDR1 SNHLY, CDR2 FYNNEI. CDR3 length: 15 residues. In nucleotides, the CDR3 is TGTGCCAGCAAACCCCCAGCGGGGCTCACAGATACGCAGTATTTT. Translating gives CASKPPAGLTDTQYF.

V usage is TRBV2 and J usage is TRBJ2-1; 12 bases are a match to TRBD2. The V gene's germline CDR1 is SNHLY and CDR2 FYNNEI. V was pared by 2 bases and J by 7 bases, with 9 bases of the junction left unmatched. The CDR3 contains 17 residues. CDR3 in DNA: TGTGCCAGCAGTGAACTGCTAGCGGGAGGGCCAGGAAATGAGCAGTTCTTC. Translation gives CASSELLAGGPGNEQFF.

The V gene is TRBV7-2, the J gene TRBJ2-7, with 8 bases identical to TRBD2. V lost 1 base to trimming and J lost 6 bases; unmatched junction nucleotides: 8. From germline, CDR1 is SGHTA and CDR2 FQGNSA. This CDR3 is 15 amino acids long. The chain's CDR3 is CASSLGPSGWREQYF. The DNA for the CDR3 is TGTGCCAGCAGCTTAGGTCCTAGCGGGTGGCGCGAGCAGTACTTC.

CDR3 in amino acids: CASSLVRENEKLFF. For the CDR3, the DNA is TGCGCCAGCAGTCTCGTTAGGGAGAATGAAAAACTGTTTTTT. J is TRBJ1-4 and V is TRBV4-1; D unclear. V was pared by 6 bases and J by 5 bases, with 13 bases between. Germline CDR1 reads MGHRA; CDR2 reads YSYEKL. The CDR3 has 14 residues.

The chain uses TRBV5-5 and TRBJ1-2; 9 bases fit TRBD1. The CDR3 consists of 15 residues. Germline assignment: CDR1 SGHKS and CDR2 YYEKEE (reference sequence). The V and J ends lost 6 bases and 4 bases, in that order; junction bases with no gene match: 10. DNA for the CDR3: TGTGCCAGCACCCCGTCCGGGACAGGGTCCTATGGCTACACCTTC. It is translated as CASTPSGTGSYGYTF. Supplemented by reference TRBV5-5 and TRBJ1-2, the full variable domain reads DAGVTQSPTHLIKTRGQQVTLRCSPISGHKSVSWYQQVLGQGPQFIFQYYEKEERGRGNFPDRFSARQFPNYSSELNVNALLLGDSALYLCASTPSGTGSYGYTFGSGTRLTVV.